This T cell receptor beta chain originates from a study of T cells in Graves' hyperthyroidism and ophthalmopathy. Amplification of TCR beta CDR3 regions used RNA as the template. When the TCR CDR3 underwent first-round RT-PCR, the HTBI primer set was used. One entry per CDR3 protein results from TCRdb running MiXCR on the multiplex PCR reads. Among about 700,000 distinct CDR3 sequences listed, around 15% were seen once. The sample holds many counts of this clonotype. Its antigen is undetermined. No ophthalmopathy progression within 18 months constituted stable Graves' hyperthyroidism. Study-wide results and limits: A 13 V-J signature model discriminated ophthalmopathy versus stable hyperthyroidism. Appearing also in blood were most of the thyroid clonotypes expanded above 0.001. For ophthalmopathy, model prediction preceded onset by a median 6.5 months.

The CDR3 runs to 15 residues. V lost 0 bases, J lost 2 bases, and 10 bases lay in between. CDR1 and CDR2 from the germline V gene are SGHRS and YFSETQ. J is TRBJ2-3 and V is TRBV5-1; D gene unclear. Input material: blood. The receptor comes from a woman aged 18-30 years with Graves' hyperthyroidism. In DNA, the CDR3 is TGCGCCAGCAGCTTGGGGGCTATTACCACAGATACGCAGTATTTT. Translation: CASSLGAITTDTQYF.